The 18 T cell receptor beta chains in this list originate from one sample, sequenced in a study of T cell repertoires in ileal Crohn's disease. The time point here: neoterminal ileum biopsy at postoperative endoscopy, about 6 months after surgery. Sequencing was performed with immunoSEQ multiplex PCR; in TCRdb, only in-frame clones are kept and a portion is missing. Here the sample spans more than 50,000 clones, about 89% being singletons. Sequencing was carried out using ileal tissue. All receptors derive from an adult with Crohn's disease.

The V and J genes are TRBV20-1 and TRBJ1-1; D remains ambiguous. V was clipped by 7 bases and J by 5 bases, with 11 bases between them. The CDR3 is 11 residues long. Germline V gene data show CDR1 as DFQATT and CDR2 as SNEGSKA (reference sequence). For the CDR3, the DNA is TGCAGTGTTCCCCGCCGGACTGAAGCTTTCTTT. It translates to CSVPRRTEAFF.

This chain connects TRBV5-5 to TRBJ1-5; possible D gene TRBD1, 5 bases. CDR3 length: 14 amino acids. Germline V gives CDR1 SGHKS, CDR2 YYEKEE (reference sequence). Deletions cut 4 bases from V and 0 bases from J, with 8 bases between. The CDR3 spells CASSPGHSNQPQHF. CDR3 DNA sequence: TGTGCCAGCAGCCCCGGACATAGCAATCAGCCCCAGCATTTT.

V and J are TRBV30 and TRBJ2-5; a possible D gene is TRBD1 (6 bases). Germline V gives CDR1 GTSNPN, CDR2 SVGIG (reference sequence). This CDR3 is 13 amino acids long. The ends were cut back, 7 bases at V and 5 bases at J, with 17 bases in the middle. The DNA for the CDR3 is TGTGCCTACACAAGACAGGCTCGGGAGACCCAGTACTTC. Translating gives CAYTRQARETQYF.

Of note for this clone: The junction departs from the called germline gene at one end, perhaps through a read error. The V gene is TRBV7-7, the J gene TRBJ2-3; the D gene is possibly TRBD1 (5 bases). CDR3 length: 15 residues. Germline loops: CDR1 SSHAT, CDR2 FNYEAQ (reference sequence). CDR3 DNA: TGTGCTAGCAGCTCCTCGACAGCCGCCACAGATACGCAGTATTTT. Translating it yields CASSSSTAATDTQYF.

The CDR3 is CASSISPSNTEAFF. The CDR3 nucleotides are TGTGCCAGCAGCATTAGTCCATCGAACACTGAAGCTTTCTTT. The gene calls are TRBV7-8 and TRBJ1-1, with D uncertain. Germline values: CDR1 SGHVS, CDR2 FQNEAQ. V lost 5 bases and J 1 base, leaving 11 bases between the germline ends. This CDR3 spans 14 amino acids.

This chain joins TRBV28 and TRBJ2-4, with 8 bases matching TRBD1. Per the germline V gene, CDR1 is MDHEN and CDR2 is SYDVKM. The CDR3 runs to 16 residues. J lost 3 bases, V lost 4 bases, and 8 bases had no gene match. The chain's CDR3 is CASSSLDRASKNIQYF. The CDR3 DNA is TGTGCCAGCAGTTCGCTGGACAGGGCTAGCAAAAACATTCAGTACTTC.

The chain is built from TRBV5-1 and TRBJ2-2, with D possibly being TRBD2 (5 bases). The CDR3 runs to 14 residues. Germline V gene data show CDR1 as SGHRS and CDR2 as YFSETQ. Trimming pared 1 base from V and 8 bases from J, leaving 12 bases between. DNA for the CDR3: TGCGCCAGCAGCTTGAGTCAGACGGGAGGGGAGCTGTTTTTT. This codes for CASSLSQTGGELFF.

This chain links TRBV28 with TRBJ1-1; D is perhaps TRBD1 (6 bases). CDR1 is MDHEN and CDR2 is SYDVKM in the germline V gene. V lost 4 bases and J lost 8, with 8 bases in between. This CDR3 has 11 residues. CDR3 amino acids: CASSSDREAFF. The CDR3, as DNA: TGTGCCAGCAGTTCTGACAGGGAAGCTTTCTTT.

The J gene is TRBJ2-1, the V gene TRBV29-1; D perhaps matches TRBD2 (6 bases). Germline values: CDR1 SQVTM, CDR2 ANQGSEA. V gave up 4 bases and J gave up 1 base, with 11 bases separating them. The CDR3 runs 14 residues. Here the CDR3 reads CSVGGGGSYNEQFF. CDR3 bases: TGCAGCGTTGGGGGAGGCGGGTCCTACAATGAGCAGTTCTTC.

This clone has only one observation. The chain employs TRBV27 and TRBJ1-5, with TRBD1 matching over 8 bases. This CDR3 spans 13 amino acids. Germline V gives CDR1 MNHEY, CDR2 SMNVEV (reference sequence). J gave up 5 bases and V 5 bases, and 2 bases lay outside the gene matches. CDR3 region: CASSGQGHQPQHF. The CDR3 nucleotides are TGTGCCAGCAGTGGACAGGGCCATCAGCCCCAGCATTTT.

In this sample, this clone turned up once. This chain connects TRBV30 to TRBJ2-1; 10 nucleotides match TRBD2. The CDR3 consists of 17 residues. CDR1 and CDR2 (germline): GTSNPN, SVGIG (reference sequence). J was trimmed by 2 bases and V by 0 bases; bases with no gene match: 7. CDR3 in amino acids: CAWSVRLAGDPYNEQFF. The CDR3 DNA is TGTGCCTGGAGTGTACGCCTAGCGGGAGACCCCTACAATGAGCAGTTCTTC.

The chain couples TRBV28 to TRBJ1-5; unclear D gene. The CDR3 is 12 amino acids. Trimming shortened V by 6 bases and J by 4 bases, and 7 bases separated the two germline ends. The germline gives CDR1 MDHEN, CDR2 SYDVKM. The CDR3 DNA reads as TGTGCCAGCAGGGGAGTAAATCAGCCCCAGCATTTT. Its translation: CASRGVNQPQHF.

This clone was counted a few times. The chain has TRBV19 and TRBJ1-6; D might be TRBD1 (5 bases). V lost 5 bases and J lost 10, with 12 bases in between. The germline gives CDR1 LNHDA, CDR2 SQIVND (reference sequence). CDR3 length: 13 amino acids. DNA of the CDR3: TGTGCCAGTAGTGCTCTCCCAGGGTCACCCCTCCACTTT. Its translation: CASSALPGSPLHF.

The rearrangement joins TRBV2 to TRBJ2-1; 12 bases fit TRBD2. CDR1 is SNHLY, CDR2 FYNNEI, per germline. This CDR3 has 16 residues. The V segment lost 10 bases and the J segment 9 bases; nucleotides outside the gene matches: 16. The DNA for the CDR3 is TGTGCCACCCAGCCGGGTACGGGACTAGCGGGCTCTGAGCAGTTCTTC. Residues: CATQPGTGLAGSEQFF.

J is TRBJ2-7 and V is TRBV2; D call uncertain. Germline V gene sequence: CDR1 SNHLY, CDR2 FYNNEI. The CDR3 consists of 14 residues. Deletions cut 8 bases from V and 2 bases from J, with 16 bases between. CDR3 protein: CASLTTFTAYEQYF. The CDR3 nucleotides read TGTGCCAGCCTAACCACCTTTACGGCCTACGAGCAGTACTTC.

V and J are TRBV2 and TRBJ1-5; maybe TRBD1 (5 bases). Germline-derived CDR1 and CDR2 are SNHLY and FYNNEI. The CDR3 has 15 amino acids. The ends were cut back, 6 bases at V and 0 bases at J, with 12 bases in the middle. Here the CDR3 DNA reads TGTGCCAGCAGCTCGGACGGGGGTAGCAATCAGCCCCAGCATTTT. It codes for CASSSDGGSNQPQHF.

The rearrangement joins TRBV9 to TRBJ2-4; TRBD2 is a possible D gene (5 bases). Per germline, CDR1 SGDLS and CDR2 YYNGEE. Trimming cost V 2 bases and J 6 bases, with 12 bases left between them. The CDR3 has 14 amino acids. The CDR3 is CASSVSSSLNIQYF. The CDR3 region has the DNA TGTGCCAGCAGCGTCTCTAGCTCTCTAAACATTCAGTACTTC.

The chain is built from TRBV5-6 and TRBJ2-1; TRBD1 matches at 9 bases. Germline CDR1 is SGHDT and CDR2 is YYEEEE. There are 15 residues in the CDR3. V lost 4 bases to trimming and J lost 9 bases; unmatched junction nucleotides: 11. The CDR3 nucleotides read TGTGCCAGCAGCCTAACCCGGACAGGGGATGGTGAGCAGTTCTTC. Translated, it gives CASSLTRTGDGEQFF.